Listed here is a single TCR beta chain. Trimming took off 3 bases at V and 2 bases at J, with 11 bases between the two ends. The V gene's germline CDR1 is LNHDA and CDR2 SQIVND (reference sequence). The CDR3 length is 14 residues. The entry originates in a study of T cell responses to AZD1222 COVID-19 vaccine. Clones were read by immunoSEQ multiplex PCR, and TCRdb kept only the in-frame ones, dropping some. The sample consists of 55,000 to 75,000 clones, about 88% of them appearing once. This TCR was sampled from an adult in good health. The rearrangement links TRBV19 to TRBJ2-7; TRBD1 might be the D (6 bases). The sample was peripheral blood, taken on day 0 of AZD1222 vaccination. As DNA, the CDR3 is TGTGCCAGTAGTATGAGTCAGGGGCCCTACGAGCAGTACTTC. Amino acids: CASSMSQGPYEQYF.